The text below deals with one T cell receptor (beta chain). At least ten counts were recorded for this clonotype. What antigen it recognizes has not been identified. No base qualities exist here, and no much larger clone lies one base off it. These data come from a study of glioma-infiltrating T cells (dated by TCRdb to 2016 to 2017). Looking at the study overall: Low-grade gliomas were represented by WHO grade II oligodendrogliomas or astrocytomas, and glioblastomas were represented by WHO grade IV tumors that were sampled at initial rather than recurrent diagnosis. Dexamethasone was administered to glioma patients for six or fewer days before surgery. Blood libraries targeted roughly 4- to 10-fold sequencing coverage of 920,000 or so peripheral T cells. Sequencing of TCR alpha- and beta-chain repertoires was performed on glioma tissue, on non-neoplastic brain tissue, and on matched peripheral blood mononuclear cells. To measure how far tissue and blood T-cell populations diverged, each tissue-infiltrating repertoire was compared against the peripheral blood repertoire of the same patient. The paired cohort was made up of three low-grade glioma patients, eight or nine primary glioblastoma patients and three non-glioma patients who contributed non-neoplastic brain tissue. Study-wide findings and limitations: Tissue and blood shared very few CDR3 sequences, a result attributed to high CDR3 diversity and limited sampling. In non-neoplastic patients, VJ-independent divergence between tissue and blood fell below expectation, whereas in all gliomas, and especially in low-grade gliomas, the divergence rose above expectation. Small numbers underpinned the group comparisons: about eight glioblastoma patients, three low-grade glioma patients and three non-neoplastic patients. Patients with low tissue-blood divergence were marked by a signature set of shared blood CDR3 motifs, and this signature set was depleted in highly divergent patients.

The iRepertoire nested amplicon-rescue multiplex PCR (arm-PCR) platform was used to amplify TCR alpha and beta CDR3 regions from RNA. One-step reverse transcription and amplification used about 90-450 ng of tissue mRNA or PBMC total RNA as input. Following bead purification, Illumina adapters were added by a secondary multiplex PCR, and libraries between 200 and 400 bp were gel-purified. The libraries contained internal 6-nucleotide barcodes that were used for demultiplexing. Sequencing of the libraries was done on an Illumina MiSeq using 2x220 or 2x250 nucleotide paired-end reads. Per the original workflow: Paired reads were merged with FLASH 1.2.11 and aligned to the GRCh37 human genome with BWA-MEM before extracting TRA and TRB reads. For V and J assignment, an IMGT-derived reference of cassette sequences and CDR3 motifs that included pseudogenes was used. Reads were translated in three frames, and productive CDR3s were defined by a C…FGXG motif without stop codons. A clonotype was defined as a unique combination of a V-J cassette pair and a CDR3 amino acid sequence. Reads were filtered by Hamming distance, with the threshold set by the sequence error rate of each sample in mapped regions. TCRdb reran the public reads through fastp at Q25 and MiXCR, keeping productive beta chains. All rows with the same CDR3 protein become a single entry with the most common DNA and genes. TCRdb, not the authors, supplied the V and J calls. The sample table records around 350,000 distinct CDR3 sequences; around 38% of these occur just once. The ten largest make up approximately 12% of the sample.

Surgical brain or tumor specimens were cryofrozen in liquid nitrogen immediately after resection, and peripheral blood cells were collected concurrently. The specimen sequenced was glioma tissue, nonneoplastic brain tissue, or PBMCs (not recorded which). The sequence was obtained from a human donor with low-grade glioma or glioblastoma, undergoing nonglioma brain surgery, or in good health (not recorded which).

The CDR3 in this case is CASSERGQGVFLPSRTF. The base sequence is TGTGCCAGCAGTGAGCGGGGACAGGGAGTTTTCCTACCTTCACGCACCTTC. The rearranged chain carries TRBV6-1 and TRBJ1-2; the junction holds 9 bases that match TRBD1. The cysteine opens and the phenylalanine closes a CDR3 of 17 amino acids. The kept DNA is CDR3 alone, 51 bases in frame from the first base. The CDR1 and CDR2 encoded by the germline V gene are MNHNS and SASEGT. The V end gives up 3 bases and the J end 13 bases, leaving 21 bases in the junction not matched to a gene.